This TCR beta chain was recovered during a study of blood T cell repertoires in COVID-19. Study-level information: COVID-19 samples collected from the United States, Italy and Spain covered acute and convalescent phases. T cells, B-cell-depleted T cells, or PBMCs provided the cDNA or gDNA that served as material.

Seattle cases were enrolled at active infection and followed longitudinally. As processed by the authors: Cell counts per sample came from amplifying reference gene primers. This table comes from immunoSEQ multiplex PCR, and its TCRdb copy is limited to in-frame clones, with some not included. V, J and clone size are taken as reported in that table, and D and trimming were inferred from the DNA itself. The repertoire consists of under 250,000 clones, with roughly 85% occurring once and the leading ten covering 2% to 3%. The CDR3 runs to 16 residues. From germline, CDR1 is MNHEY and CDR2 SVGAGI. Trimming removed 2 bases from V and 5 bases from J; junction bases left unmatched: 9.

V gene TRBV6-5 combines with J gene TRBJ2-5; 9 nucleotides match TRBD1. The sample consisted of peripheral blood. The clonotype originates from a woman between 65 and 79 years old with COVID-19, enrolled during active disease. The CDR3 DNA reads TGTGCCAGCAGTTACAGGGACAGGGTAGATGGTGAGACCCAGTACTTC. This encodes CASSYRDRVDGETQYF.